What follows is one T cell receptor beta chain and its context. The data derive from a study of blood T cell repertoires in COVID-19. Whole-study context: Sites across the United States, Italy and Spain contributed samples from acute and convalescent COVID-19.

The CDR3 spans 14 residues. Germline V lookup: CDR1 SEHNR, CDR2 FQNEAQ (reference sequence). Trimming took 2 bases from V and 0 from J, leaving 5 bases between them. Ages ranged from about 18 to 89 years, with residence in 24 US areas. Per the study methods: Researchers report that nucleated cell counts were estimated from reference gene primer amplification. Measured with immunoSEQ multiplex PCR; TCRdb has only the in-frame clones, and not every one. That table is the source of V, J and clone size, and D and trimming were worked out from the DNA. The repertoire consists of 250,000 to 300,000 clones, with roughly 88% occurring once and the leading ten covering 2% to 2.5%.

The gene calls are TRBV7-9 and TRBJ2-1, with a tentative D call TRBD2 (5 bases). The TCR originated in a woman aged 35 to 49 with acute COVID-19. Sequenced material: PBMCs or T cells enriched from blood (not recorded which). CDR3 nucleotide sequence: TGTGCCAGCAGCTTACGGGGCTCCTACAATGAGCAGTTCTTC. Its protein product is CASSLRGSYNEQFF.